The clone carrying this T cell receptor (beta chain) was observed a handful of times. In germline, CDR1 is LNHDA, CDR2 SQIVND (reference sequence). The CDR3 totals 16 residues. J lost 4 bases, V lost 5 bases, and 9 bases had no gene match. This sample was included in a study of blood T cell repertoires in COVID-19. Study-level background: Whether acute or convalescent, the COVID-19 samples came from the United States, Italy and Spain. PBMCs, B-cell-depleted T cells, or T cells were the source of the cDNA or gDNA that made up the material.

Profiling relied on immunoSEQ multiplex PCR, and the TCRdb table lists in-frame clones only, not all of them. The data hold 200,000 or so clones, with around 77% observed a single time. The chain carries TRBV19 and TRBJ1-5, with TRBD1 matching 9 bases. The clonotype originates from a man aged 60-69 years with active or convalescent COVID-19. The sample consisted of peripheral blood. CDR3 protein: CASSVLTGGRNQPQHF. CDR3 DNA sequence: TGTGCCAGTAGTGTCTTAACAGGGGGCCGGAATCAGCCCCAGCATTTT.